Following are 25 T cell receptor beta chains from one sample sequenced in a study of CD4+ T cells in melanoma. TCRdb keeps only in-frame clones here, not all; method: immunoSEQ multiplex PCR. The table lists about 15,000 clones, about 60% of them singletons. Material for sequencing was cells from a culture (not recorded whether cultured in vitro). These receptors all stem from a human donor with melanoma.

The chain has TRBV5-1 and TRBJ2-7, with unresolved D. Deletions cut 0 bases from V and 1 base from J, with 8 bases between. This CDR3 is 14 amino acids long. Looked up from germline, CDR1 is SGHRS and CDR2 is YFSETQ. The CDR3 here is CASSLGSSSYEQYF. CDR3 sequence (DNA): TGCGCCAGCAGCTTGGGGTCTAGTTCCTACGAGCAGTACTTC.

The chain has TRBV6-5 and TRBJ2-3, with D hard to call. This CDR3 has 14 residues. V gave up 6 bases and J gave up 1 base, with 11 bases separating them. Germline-derived CDR1 and CDR2 are MNHEY and SVGAGI. CDR3 sequence: CASSIQTGTDTQYF. The CDR3 coding sequence is TGTGCCAGCAGCATACAAACAGGCACAGATACGCAGTATTTT.

By frequency in the sample, this clone is medium-sized (0.01 to 0.1%). The V call is TRBV21-1, the J call TRBJ2-6; whether TRBD1, the table's D call, matches the DNA was not checked. TRBV21-1 corresponds to a pseudogene. The CDR3 covers 16 residues. The CDR3, as DNA: TGTGCCACAAGGACAGGAAGCAGCTCTGGGGCCAACGTCCTGACTTTC. Translation gives CATRTGSSSGANVLTF.

The chain uses TRBV2 and TRBJ1-1; D uncertain. The CDR3 has 14 amino acids. Germline V lookup: CDR1 SNHLY, CDR2 FYNNEI. Deletions cut 6 bases from V and 3 bases from J, with 14 bases between. The chain's CDR3 is CASREGFRDTEAFF. CDR3 DNA: TGTGCCAGCAGAGAGGGCTTCAGAGACACTGAAGCTTTCTTT.

This clone was seen a handful of times. J is TRBJ1-4 and V is TRBV11-1; maybe TRBD1 (5 bases). Looked up from germline, CDR1 is SGHAT and CDR2 is FQDESV (reference sequence). The CDR3 covers 17 residues. The ends were cut back, 1 base at V and 0 bases at J, with 12 bases in the middle. Here the CDR3 DNA reads TGTGCCAGCAGCTTAGAAGGGACCCCTACAACTAATGAAAAACTGTTTTTT. It encodes CASSLEGTPTTNEKLFF.

The gene calls are TRBV29-1 and TRBJ1-3, with D hard to call. Deletions cut 5 bases from V and 3 bases from J, with 11 bases between. CDR3 length equals 13 residues. Germline CDR1 is SQVTM and CDR2 is ANQGSEA. The DNA of the CDR3 is TGCAGCGTTTCTGAGAGGCTTGGAAACACCATATATTTT. This translates into CSVSERLGNTIYF.

The chain links TRBV6-5 to TRBJ1-4; D possibly corresponds to TRBD1 (6 bases). The V end was cut by 0 bases, the J end by 7 bases, with 12 bases between. The CDR3 length is 15 residues. CDR1 and CDR2 from the germline V gene are MNHEY and SVGAGI. Here the CDR3 reads CASSYSHRGGEKLFF. As DNA, the CDR3 is TGTGCCAGCAGTTACTCCCACAGAGGGGGTGAAAAACTGTTTTTT.

The V and J genes are TRBV5-1 and TRBJ2-5; D may match TRBD1 or TRBD2 (5 bases each). Per germline, CDR1 SGHRS and CDR2 YFSETQ. This CDR3 is built from 15 residues. Trimming removed 4 bases from V and 2 bases from J, with 15 bases in between. CDR3 sequence (DNA): TGCGCCAGCAGCGGAAATACAGGAGGTCAAGAGACCCAGTACTTC. This gives the protein CASSGNTGGQETQYF. Combining the CDR3 with reference TRBV5-1 and TRBJ2-5 gives the whole variable domain KAGVTQTPRYLIKTRGQQVTLSCSPISGHRSVSWYQQTPGQGLQFLFEYFSETQRNKGNFPGRFSGRQFSNSRSEMNVSTLELGDSALYLCASSGNTGGQETQYFGPGTRLLVL.

This clone was counted between two and nine times. The V and J genes are TRBV9 and TRBJ1-1, with no clear D. Germline values: CDR1 SGDLS, CDR2 YYNGEE. V lost 3 bases, J lost 6 bases, and 12 bases lay in between. The CDR3 covers 13 residues. The CDR3 nucleotides read TGTGCCAGCAGCGGAACCCTTTCGGCTGAAGCTTTCTTT. Translating it yields CASSGTLSAEAFF. Drawing the rest from reference TRBV9 and TRBJ1-1, the complete variable domain is DSGVTQTPKHLITATGQRVTLRCSPRSGDLSVYWYQQSLDQGLQFLIQYYNGEERAKGNILERFSAQQFPDLHSELNLSSLELGDSALYFCASSGTLSAEAFFGQGTRLTVV.

This rearrangement joins TRBV10-3 to TRBJ1-6; unclear D gene. Per the germline V gene, CDR1 is ENHRY and CDR2 is SYGVKD. This CDR3 spans 17 amino acids. The V end was cut by 5 bases, the J end by 1 base, with 15 bases between. CDR3 sequence: CAISLAPGGSYNSPLHF. For the CDR3, the DNA is TGTGCCATCAGTCTAGCCCCGGGAGGTTCCTATAATTCACCCCTCCACTTT.

The table lists this clone with a few counts. The chain employs TRBV5-1 and TRBJ1-2, with D possibly matching TRBD1 (5 bases). In germline, CDR1 is SGHRS, CDR2 YFSETQ. V was shortened by 4 bases and J by 5 bases, with 18 bases between the two germline ends. The CDR3 has 15 residues. CDR3: CASSLNSDKWYGYTF. For the CDR3, the DNA is TGCGCCAGCAGCCTTAACTCGGACAAGTGGTATGGCTACACCTTC.

The V and J genes are TRBV27 and TRBJ1-6, with D unclear. In germline, CDR1 is MNHEY, CDR2 SMNVEV (reference sequence). V was trimmed by 6 bases and J by 6 bases, leaving 6 bases between them. The CDR3 extends over 12 amino acids. CDR3 residues: CASRTANSPLHF. CDR3 sequence (DNA): TGTGCCAGCAGAACAGCTAATTCACCCCTCCACTTT.

This clone was counted a few times. The chain has TRBV14 and TRBJ1-1; tentatively, D is TRBD1 (5 bases). Looked up from germline, CDR1 is SGHDN and CDR2 is FVKESK. Deletions cut 0 bases from V and 5 bases from J, with 16 bases between. The length of the CDR3 is 16 residues. CDR3 sequence: CASSQDFGGVRTEAFF. Here the CDR3 DNA reads TGTGCCAGCAGCCAAGATTTTGGAGGGGTGCGGACTGAAGCTTTCTTT. Full variable domain (missing parts from reference TRBV14 and TRBJ1-1): EAGVTQFPSHSVIEKGQTVTLRCDPISGHDNLYWYRRVMGKEIKFLLHFVKESKQDESGMPNNRFLAERTGGTYSTLKVQPAELEDSGVYFCASSQDFGGVRTEAFFGQGTRLTVV.

CDR3 residues: CASSHLRLAGALQETQYF. CDR3 nucleotide sequence: TGTGCCAGCAGCCATCTTCGACTAGCGGGGGCTCTACAAGAGACCCAGTACTTC. The rearrangement joins TRBV7-3 to TRBJ2-5; 12 bases agree with TRBD2. The ends lost 5 bases at V and 2 bases at J; junction bases unmatched: 12. The CDR3 length is 18 residues. Germline V gene lookup returns CDR1 SGHTA and CDR2 FQGTGA.

This chain links TRBV5-6 with TRBJ2-3; D might be TRBD1 or TRBD2, each matching 6 bases. Trimming pared 0 bases from V and 2 bases from J, leaving 10 bases between. Germline CDR1 is SGHDT and CDR2 is YYEEEE. The CDR3 is 15 amino acids. This chain's CDR3 is CASSLASGATDTQYF. CDR3 sequence (DNA): TGTGCCAGCAGCTTGGCCTCGGGGGCCACAGATACGCAGTATTTT.

This rearrangement joins TRBV7-2 to TRBJ2-1, with 13 bases fitting TRBD2. CDR3 size: 14 residues. The germline V gene encodes CDR1 SGHTA and CDR2 FQGNSA. V lost 5 bases to trimming and J lost 12 bases; unmatched junction nucleotides: 7. The DNA for the CDR3 is TGTGCCAGCAGCCCCGGGACTAGCGGGGTGGCGCAGTTCTTC. The encoded protein is CASSPGTSGVAQFF.

V gene TRBV11-3 combines with J gene TRBJ2-2; D is perhaps TRBD1 (6 bases). Germline V gene data show CDR1 as SGHNT and CDR2 as YENEEA. The V and J ends lost 8 bases and 1 base respectively, with 11 bases between them. The CDR3 covers 14 residues. This CDR3 reads CASAGRGNTGELFF. Here the CDR3 DNA reads TGTGCCAGCGCGGGCAGGGGGAACACCGGGGAGCTGTTTTTT.

V is TRBV6-5 and J is TRBJ1-4; D is uncertain. V lost 6 bases and J 13 bases, leaving 15 bases between the germline ends. The CDR3 has 12 residues. Germline lookup yields CDR1 MNHEY and CDR2 SVGAGI. This chain's CDR3 is CASRGGLGRLFF. The DNA for the CDR3 is TGTGCCAGCAGGGGAGGGCTGGGGAGACTGTTTTTT.

This chain uses TRBV6-6 with TRBJ2-7; unclear D gene. The CDR3 has 12 amino acids. CDR1 and CDR2 from the germline V gene are MNHNY and SVGAGI (reference sequence). V lost 9 bases to trimming and J lost 3 bases, with 12 bases between them. CDR3 nucleotide sequence: TGTGCCAGGCTGGTAGGGTACTACGAGCAGTACTTC. This codes for CARLVGYYEQYF.

The V call is TRBV6-1, the J call TRBJ1-2, with 7 bases aligning to TRBD1. CDR1 is MNHNS, CDR2 SASEGT, per germline. This CDR3 comprises 14 residues. Losses at the gene ends were 6 bases for V and 1 base for J; bases not matched to a gene: 5. The DNA for the CDR3 is TGTGCCAGCAGGCAACGGGACAGTAACTATGGCTACACCTTC. It codes for CASRQRDSNYGYTF.

Only a few counts were recorded for this clone. V gene TRBV2 combines with J gene TRBJ2-2; weak D call: TRBD1 (5 bases). The germline V gene has CDR1 SNHLY and CDR2 FYNNEI. The V end lost 8 bases, the J end lost 5 bases, and 12 bases lay between the germline ends. CDR3 length equals 13 residues. The CDR3 bases are TGTGCCAGCGGTTCAGGGTCGACCGGGGAGCTGTTTTTT. This codes for CASGSGSTGELFF.

V is TRBV4-1 and J is TRBJ2-1; 12 bases match TRBD2. Trimming took 3 bases from V and 0 from J; bases not matched to a gene: 6. CDR1 and CDR2 (germline): MGHRA, YSYEKL. CDR3 length: 18 residues. This chain's CDR3 is CASSQAGLAGSSYNEQFF. The CDR3 nucleotides read TGCGCCAGCAGCCAGGCCGGACTAGCGGGGAGCTCCTACAATGAGCAGTTCTTC.

This chain joins TRBV6-5 and TRBJ2-1; D possibly corresponds to TRBD2 (5 bases). The CDR3 is 16 amino acids. V lost 3 bases, J lost 0 bases, and 12 bases lay in between. CDR1 and CDR2 from the germline V gene are MNHEY and SVGAGI. Written as DNA, the CDR3 is TGTGCCAGCAGTTATAAGCGGAGTAGCTCCTACAATGAGCAGTTCTTC. The encoded protein is CASSYKRSSSYNEQFF.

This chain uses TRBV5-1 with TRBJ1-4; TRBD1 aligns across 10 bases. The CDR3 consists of 14 residues. Germline V gene lookup returns CDR1 SGHRS and CDR2 YFSETQ. The V and J ends lost 4 bases and 6 bases, in that order; junction bases with no gene match: 3. The CDR3 DNA follows: TGCGCCAGCAGCCTTGACAGGGGGCATGAAAAACTGTTTTTT. Translation gives CASSLDRGHEKLFF.

This clone was counted a few times. The gene calls are TRBV2 and TRBJ2-7; the D gene is possibly TRBD1 (5 bases). V shed 3 bases and J shed 3 bases, with 15 bases lying between them. Germline values: CDR1 SNHLY, CDR2 FYNNEI. CDR3 size: 15 residues. The CDR3 DNA is TGTGCCAGCAGTGACCTCTCAGGGTTGGACTACGAGCAGTACTTC. Its protein product is CASSDLSGLDYEQYF.